The following is a T cell receptor (beta chain) sequence with its context. The record originates from a study of T cell responses to AZD1222 COVID-19 vaccine. Here immunoSEQ multiplex PCR was the method, and the copy in TCRdb shows in-frame clones only, minus some. The sample includes about 120,000 clones, roughly 86% of them seen just once. The V gene's germline CDR1 is SGHDT and CDR2 YYEEEE. This CDR3 spans 13 amino acids. V lost 4 bases and J lost 7; bases outside the gene matches: 6. This specimen was peripheral blood, taken on day 0 of AZD1222 vaccination. The TCR sequence derives from an adult in good health. The rearrangement joins TRBV5-6 to TRBJ1-2; 8 bases line up with TRBD1. In DNA form, the CDR3 reads TGTGCCAGCAGCACAGACAGGGGTAGTGGCTACACCTTC. Protein: CASSTDRGSGYTF.